This is a list of T cell receptor beta chains from one sample in a study of T-cell memory formation after mild COVID-19. TCRdb reanalysed the 5' RACE reads using MiXCR and keeps one entry per CDR3 protein. The sample contains about 350,000 distinct CDR3 sequences, under 15% of which appear only once. Sequencing input: PBMCs or a T cell subset sorted from them (not recorded which). Source of these receptors: a man aged 18 to 29 who had mild COVID-19 (a few samples of this study predate the infection). Cell type and time point are not known. CDR3s include the opening cysteine and the closing phenylalanine or tryptophan. Each record gives: CDR3 protein, CDR3 DNA, J gene, clone size, D gene, V gene. The D gene is left open where the match is weak. Not all rows give a size; the values are once, few, many and, for expanded clones, a class.

CSARASGGESYEQYF TGCAGTGCTAGGGCAAGCGGGGGGGAGAGCTACGAGCAGTACTTC TRBJ2-7 few TRBD2 TRBV20-1
CSARDSDSEAFF TGCAGTGCTAGAGATTCGGACAGTGAAGCTTTCTTT TRBJ1-1 few - TRBV20-1
CASGDGNTEAFF TGCGCCAGCGGGGACGGGAACACTGAAGCTTTCTTT TRBJ1-1 - - TRBV5-1
CASSREGSNEKLFF TGCGCCAGCAGCAGGGAGGGATCGAATGAAAAACTGTTTTTT TRBJ1-4 few - TRBV4-1
CASSPGRPYGYTF TGTGCCAGCAGTCCCGGGAGGCCCTATGGCTACACCTTC TRBJ1-2 few - TRBV6-2/TRBV6-3
CASSSSPGSPEQYF TGTGCCAGCAGCTCCAGCCCCGGATCCCCTGAGCAGTACTTC TRBJ2-7 many - TRBV7-3
CSVEDRRTEAFF TGCAGCGTTGAAGACCGGAGGACTGAAGCTTTCTTT TRBJ1-1 few - TRBV29-1
CASSLVRGANVLTF TGTGCCAGCAGCTTAGTTAGAGGGGCCAACGTCCTGACTTTC TRBJ2-6 few - TRBV11-2
CASSRTGGGLVEQFF TGTGCCAGCAGCCGCACGGGGGGGGGCCTTGTTGAGCAGTTCTTC TRBJ2-1 - TRBD2 TRBV4-2
CASSLDRPTETQYF TGTGCCAGCAGCTTAGACAGGCCAACCGAGACCCAGTACTTC TRBJ2-5 few - TRBV7-2
CASSPTTAGANVLTF TGTGCCAGCAGCCCTACCACGGCCGGGGCCAACGTCCTGACTTTC TRBJ2-6 - - TRBV9
CASSQGGAYYGYTF TGTGCCAGCAGCCAGGGGGGGGCCTACTATGGCTACACCTTC TRBJ1-2 few TRBD1 TRBV7-2
CSARGDRVRRQPQHF TGCAGTGCTAGAGGGGACAGGGTAAGGCGTCAGCCCCAGCATTTT TRBJ1-5 - TRBD1 TRBV20-1
CASRMGLETQYF TGTGCCAGCAGGATGGGACTAGAGACGCAGTATTTT TRBJ2-3 few TRBD2 TRBV6-2/TRBV6-3
CASSQEHSNEKLFF TGCGCCAGCAGCCAAGAGCACAGCAATGAAAAACTGTTTTTT TRBJ1-4 - - TRBV4-3
CASTSRGASTDTQYF TGTGCCAGCACTTCTCGGGGGGCTAGCACAGATACGCAGTATTTT TRBJ2-3 - - TRBV12-3/TRBV12-4
CASRDPRGPTDTQYF TGTGCCAGCAGAGATCCGAGGGGCCCCACAGATACGCAGTATTTT TRBJ2-3 few - TRBV6-5
CASSLGGFHTEAFF TGCGCCAGCAGCTTGGGGGGATTCCACACTGAAGCTTTCTTT TRBJ1-1 few - TRBV5-1
CASSFSGTGNEQFF TGTGCCAGCAGCTTCTCCGGGACAGGGAATGAGCAGTTCTTC TRBJ2-1 - TRBD1 TRBV5-8
CASTRPDRNEKLFF TGTGCCAGCACCCGGCCGGATCGTAATGAAAAACTGTTTTTT TRBJ1-4 few - TRBV12-3/TRBV12-4
CASSFRGSRYQPQHF TGTGCCAGCAGTTTTCGGGGGAGCAGGTATCAGCCCCAGCATTTT TRBJ1-5 - - TRBV12-3/TRBV12-4
CASSQVSAQENSYEQYF TGTGCCAGCAGCCAAGTCAGCGCGCAGGAGAACTCCTACGAGCAGTACTTC TRBJ2-7 few - TRBV3-1